What follows describes a single TCR beta chain. The antigen is not known. The entry originates in a study of cytomegalovirus exposure and HLA in healthy donors. The wider study: From donors who were HLA-typed, an early data release held 81 million or so unique TCRs.

With 60 Vbeta and 13 Jbeta primers, the PCR was carried out. TCRdb's table, derived via immunoSEQ multiplex PCR, lists solely in-frame clones and lacks some. Among 160,000 or so clones listed, 79% were seen once. Between the trimmed V and J ends, which lost 1 base and 2 bases, there was a span of 6 bases. CDR3 size: 13 residues. Germline loops: CDR1 SGHTS, CDR2 YDEGEE. General study findings and limits: Among immune exposure information, only CMV serostatus was available. Later analysis revealed greater clonal expansion in HLA-associated TCR beta chains than in equally common others. Most subjects' HLA-A and HLA-B alleles were reportedly predicted from TCR beta sequences.

This chain uses TRBV5-8 with TRBJ2-5, with D tentatively TRBD1 (5 bases). The clonotype comes from a middle-aged man in good health and CMV-seronegative. Sequencing was done on a sample of PBMCs. The CDR3 bases are TGTGCCAGCAGCTTGCCAGGGCAAGAGACCCAGTACTTC. Translating gives CASSLPGQETQYF. Complete variable domain (other parts from reference TRBV5-8 and TRBJ2-5): EAGVTQSPTHLIKTRGQQATLRCSPISGHTSVYWYQQALGLGLQFLLWYDEGEERNRGNFPPRFSGRQFPNYSSELNVNALELEDSALYLCASSLPGQETQYFGPGTRLLVL.